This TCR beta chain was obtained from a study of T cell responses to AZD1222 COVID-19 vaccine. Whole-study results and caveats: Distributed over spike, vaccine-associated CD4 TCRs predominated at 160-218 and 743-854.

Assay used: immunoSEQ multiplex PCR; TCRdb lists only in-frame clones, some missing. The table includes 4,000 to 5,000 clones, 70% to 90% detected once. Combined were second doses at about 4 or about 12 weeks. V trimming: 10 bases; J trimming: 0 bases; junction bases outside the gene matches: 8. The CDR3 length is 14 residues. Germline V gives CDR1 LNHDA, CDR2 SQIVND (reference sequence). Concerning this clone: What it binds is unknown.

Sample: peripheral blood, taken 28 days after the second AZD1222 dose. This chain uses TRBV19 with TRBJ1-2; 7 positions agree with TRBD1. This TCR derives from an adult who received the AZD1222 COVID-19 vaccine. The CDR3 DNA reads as TGTGCCACTAAAAGGGACAGCACTAACTATGGCTACACCTTC. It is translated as CATKRDSTNYGYTF.